This TCR beta chain came from a study of T-cell memory formation after mild COVID-19. On the study more broadly: TCR clusters were largely donor specific.

CDR1 is MNHEY and CDR2 is SVGAGI in the germline V gene. This CDR3 is built from 16 residues. Trimming removed 10 bases from V and 1 base from J, with 23 bases in between. TCRdb re-called the 5' RACE reads with MiXCR, one entry per CDR3 protein. Among 380,000 or so distinct CDR3 sequences listed, 13% to 15% were seen once. The rearrangement uses TRBV6-5 and TRBJ2-7, with D unresolved. Source material: PBMCs or a T cell subset sorted from them (not recorded which). The origin of this receptor is a man between 18 and 35 years old who had mild COVID-19 (a few samples of this study predate the infection). Cell type and time point are not known. CDR3 protein: CATQPFFLRVSYEQYV. The CDR3 DNA sequence: TGTGCCACCCAACCATTTTTCCTTAGGGTGTCCTACGAGCAGTACGTC.